A single sample gave rise to the 26 T cell receptor beta chains below, sequenced in a study of T-cell memory formation after mild COVID-19. TCRdb reprocessed the 5' RACE reads via MiXCR and lists one record per CDR3 protein. Of about 560,000 distinct CDR3 sequences in the sample, less than 25% are singletons; the top ten hold about 8.4%. Specimen: PBMCs or a T cell subset sorted from them (not recorded which). The source is an adult woman who had mild COVID-19 (a few samples of this study predate the infection). Cell type and time point are not known.

V is TRBV7-9 and J is TRBJ2-7, with 7 bases aligning to TRBD2. The trim removed 1 base at V and 2 bases at J, leaving 8 bases unmatched. The CDR3 length is 16 residues. Germline CDR1 SEHNR, CDR2 FQNEAQ (reference sequence). The CDR3 loop is CASSLVGLAEPYEQYF. Written as DNA, the CDR3 is TGTGCCAGCAGCTTAGTCGGTCTAGCGGAGCCCTACGAGCAGTACTTC.

At least ten counts were recorded for this clonotype. The chain couples TRBV4-1 to TRBJ2-1, with D possibly being TRBD1 (6 bases). The V end lost 4 bases, the J end lost 3 bases, and 19 bases lay between the germline ends. Germline CDR1 is MGHRA and CDR2 is YSYEKL. This CDR3 spans 17 amino acids. CDR3 in DNA: TGCGCCAGCAGCCGTTCTTGGACAGTTTCCCTCTACAATGAGCAGTTCTTC. Its translation is CASSRSWTVSLYNEQFF.

The genes are TRBV9 and TRBJ2-5, with 13 nucleotides matching TRBD2. CDR3 length equals 16 residues. V lost 1 base, J lost 2 bases, and 2 bases stayed unmatched. Germline loops: CDR1 SGDLS, CDR2 YYNGEE. In DNA, the CDR3 is TGTGCCAGCAGCGTAACGGGACTAGCGGGGCAAGAGACCCAGTACTTC. Translated: CASSVTGLAGQETQYF.

The chain combines TRBV5-5 with TRBJ2-2, with D maybe TRBD1 (6 bases). In germline, CDR1 is SGHKS, CDR2 YYEKEE (reference sequence). V was cut by 1 base and J by 8 bases, with 18 bases left in between. The CDR3 consists of 16 residues. CDR3 sequence reads: CASSLTWPGDRGELFF. The CDR3 coding sequence is TGTGCCAGCAGCTTGACTTGGCCAGGGGACCGTGGGGAGCTGTTTTTT.

The chain couples TRBV7-6 to TRBJ1-2; a weak D match, TRBD1 (5 bases). The CDR3 totals 16 residues. Trimming removed 2 bases from V and 5 bases from J, with 18 bases in between. The germline gives CDR1 SGHVS, CDR2 FNYEAQ. CDR3 region: CASSLSVDTSSYGYTF. CDR3 DNA sequence: TGTGCCAGCAGCTTAAGCGTGGACACGTCGTCTTATGGCTACACCTTC.

This clonotype came up many times. The chain joins TRBV12-3 or TRBV12-4 to TRBJ1-2, with unresolved D. Trimming removed 1 base from V and 3 bases from J, with 9 bases in between. CDR3 length: 14 amino acids. The CDR3 sequence is CASSLDGSYYGYTF. CDR3 nucleotides: TGTGCCAGCAGTTTAGATGGCAGTTACTATGGCTACACCTTC.

This chain connects TRBV5-6 to TRBJ2-1, with D unclear. The germline V gene encodes CDR1 SGHDT and CDR2 YYEEEE. This CDR3 comprises 15 residues. Trimming took 4 bases from V and 1 from J, leaving 12 bases between them. The CDR3 here is CASSATETSYNEQFF. CDR3 bases: TGTGCCAGCAGCGCTACGGAAACTTCCTACAATGAGCAGTTCTTC.

The chain links TRBV25-1 to TRBJ1-1, with D possibly TRBD1 on 5 matching bases. With 4 bases removed from V and 7 bases from J, the gap between germline ends came to 19 bases. The V gene's germline CDR1 is MGHDK and CDR2 SYGVNS. The CDR3 loop spans 15 amino acids. This CDR3 reads CASSGIQGYQSEAFF. CDR3 sequence (DNA): TGTGCCAGCAGTGGCATTCAGGGATACCAGAGTGAAGCTTTCTTT.

This clonotype was seen a few times. The chain couples TRBV4-2 to TRBJ1-1, with D possibly TRBD1 on 5 matching bases. With 0 bases removed from V and 1 base from J, the gap between germline ends came to 6 bases. From germline, CDR1 is LGHNA and CDR2 YNFKEQ. The CDR3 length is 14 residues. The CDR3 protein is CASSQEGTNTEAFF. In nucleotides, the CDR3 is TGTGCCAGCAGCCAAGAAGGGACGAACACTGAAGCTTTCTTT.

DNA of the CDR3: TGTGCCAGCAGCTTAGGGCTAGGGGGTTTGTCTGAAGCTTTCTTT. Amino acids: CASSLGLGGLSEAFF. The chain recombines TRBV7-2 with TRBJ1-1; a weak D match, TRBD1 (6 bases). Germline V lookup: CDR1 SGHTA, CDR2 FQGNSA. This CDR3 comprises 15 residues. Trimming removed 1 base at V and 6 bases at J, with 15 bases between. The variable domain in full, with the rest retrieved from reference TRBV7-2 and TRBJ1-1, is GAGVSQSPSNKVTEKGKDVELRCDPISGHTALYWYRQSLGQGLEFLIYFQGNSAPDKSGLPSDRFSAERTGGSVSTLTIQRTQQEDSAVYLCASSLGLGGLSEAFFGQGTRLTVV.

This clonotype was seen ten or more times. CDR3 DNA sequence: TGTGCCAGCAGTGAAGAAGGGAGACAAGGGTGGGAGACCCAGTACTTC. It codes for CASSEEGRQGWETQYF. The J gene is TRBJ2-5, the V gene TRBV25-1, with a possible D match to TRBD2 (5 bases). The CDR3 is 16 residues long. V was pared by 2 bases and J by 5 bases, with 18 bases between. Germline-derived CDR1 and CDR2 are MGHDK and SYGVNS.

The J gene is TRBJ2-5, the V gene TRBV9, with no clear D. CDR3 length equals 13 residues. V lost 0 bases and J 5 bases, leaving 8 bases between the germline ends. Germline CDR1 is SGDLS and CDR2 is YYNGEE. In DNA form, the CDR3 reads TGTGCCAGCAGCGTAGCATCCCAGGAGACCCAGTACTTC. It is translated as CASSVASQETQYF.

The J gene is TRBJ2-7, the V gene TRBV19, with no clear D. In germline, CDR1 is LNHDA, CDR2 SQIVND (reference sequence). The CDR3 has 12 residues. Between the trimmed V and J ends, which lost 1 base and 2 bases, there was a span of 3 bases. The CDR3 DNA reads as TGTGCCAGTAGTATAGGGGCCTACGAGCAGTACTTC. Amino acid sequence: CASSIGAYEQYF.

The gene calls are TRBV6-5 and TRBJ1-4, with D tentatively TRBD1 (6 bases). V dropped 8 bases and J dropped 0 bases, with 16 bases sitting between them. The CDR3 contains 16 residues. Looked up from germline, CDR1 is MNHEY and CDR2 is SVGAGI. CDR3 region: CASGGVGTPTNEKLFF. CDR3 coding DNA: TGTGCCAGCGGAGGGGTTGGGACACCAACTAATGAAAAACTGTTTTTT.

The chain carries TRBV12-3 or TRBV12-4 and TRBJ2-3; 8 bases match TRBD2. V gave up 1 base and J gave up 3 bases; unmatched junction bases: 3. This CDR3 is 15 amino acids long. The CDR3 region is CASSLGLARTDTQYF. The CDR3 nucleotides are TGTGCCAGCAGTTTAGGACTAGCGCGGACAGATACGCAGTATTTT.

This clonotype turned up a few times. V is TRBV27 and J is TRBJ2-3, with D perhaps matching TRBD1 or TRBD2 (5 bases each). V shed 6 bases and J shed 1 base, with 11 bases lying between them. This CDR3 region has 14 residues. Germline V gene data show CDR1 as MNHEY and CDR2 as SMNVEV (reference sequence). The CDR3 DNA is TGTGCCAGCAGGATGGGGGTCCGCACAGATACGCAGTATTTT. Translated: CASRMGVRTDTQYF.

The chain employs TRBV14 and TRBJ2-7; 11 bases match TRBD2. From germline, CDR1 is SGHDN and CDR2 FVKESK. The length of the CDR3 is 14 residues. V shed 1 base, J shed 7 bases, and the junction held 3 bases outside the gene matches. CDR3: CASSQVGLAEEQYF. The CDR3 DNA sequence: TGTGCCAGCAGCCAAGTGGGACTAGCGGAAGAGCAGTACTTC.

The rearrangement uses TRBV5-1 and TRBJ2-1; 9 nucleotides agree with TRBD2. This CDR3 comprises 16 residues. The germline gives CDR1 SGHRS, CDR2 YFSETQ. Germline trimming cut 1 base from V and 5 bases from J; bases unmatched to any gene: 7. Here the CDR3 reads CASSLPGLAINNEQFF. The CDR3 DNA follows: TGCGCCAGCAGCTTGCCCGGACTAGCGATCAACAATGAGCAGTTCTTC.

The rearrangement joins TRBV23-1 to TRBJ1-1, with D uncertain. TRBV23-1 is classed as an ORF, of uncertain function. The CDR3 extends over 13 amino acids. Between the trimmed V and J ends, which lost 6 bases and 2 bases, there was a span of 10 bases. The CDR3 nucleotides read TGCGCCAGCAGCCGAGGCTGTAACACTGAAGCTTTCTTT. Translating it yields CASSRGCNTEAFF.

This clonotype was observed at least ten times. The genes are TRBV12-3 or TRBV12-4 and TRBJ2-7; 9 bases align to TRBD1. This CDR3 has 17 residues. The trim removed 5 bases at V and 2 bases at J, leaving 13 bases unmatched. The CDR3, as DNA: TGTGCCAGCAGTCCGGGGACAGGGATAATTTCTGCCTACGAGCAGTACTTC. Translation gives CASSPGTGIISAYEQYF.

This clonotype was observed a handful of times. The chain has TRBV7-9 and TRBJ2-7; D gene ambiguous. Germline assignment: CDR1 SEHNR and CDR2 FQNEAQ (reference sequence). The CDR3 loop spans 13 amino acids. V lost 1 base and J 7 bases, leaving 11 bases between the germline ends. DNA for the CDR3: TGTGCCAGCAGCTTAGACCGAAACAGAGAGCAGTACTTC. This encodes CASSLDRNREQYF.

The chain joins TRBV11-3 to TRBJ2-1; 12 bases line up with TRBD1. Germline V lookup: CDR1 SGHNT, CDR2 YENEEA. CDR3 length: 15 amino acids. After removal of 5 bases from V and 9 bases from J, the junction contained 8 bases not matched to a gene. CDR3: CASSQPGQGAREQFF. The CDR3 DNA follows: TGTGCCAGCAGCCAACCGGGACAGGGGGCACGTGAGCAGTTCTTC.

The chain combines TRBV7-2 with TRBJ2-6, with D possibly being TRBD1 (6 bases). CDR1 and CDR2 from the germline V gene are SGHTA and FQGNSA. The CDR3 length is 16 residues. Trimming left V 3 bases short and J 2 bases short, with 11 bases between. CDR3 nucleotides: TGTGCCAGCAGCTTGGACGGGACACCTGGGGCCAACGTCCTGACTTTC. Translated: CASSLDGTPGANVLTF. Complete variable domain (other parts from reference TRBV7-2 and TRBJ2-6): GAGVSQSPSNKVTEKGKDVELRCDPISGHTALYWYRQSLGQGLEFLIYFQGNSAPDKSGLPSDRFSAERTGGSVSTLTIQRTQQEDSAVYLCASSLDGTPGANVLTFGAGSRLTVL.

The chain links TRBV14 to TRBJ2-2, with D unclear. Trimming pared 0 bases from V and 3 bases from J, leaving 5 bases between. The CDR3 is 14 amino acids. Looked up from germline, CDR1 is SGHDN and CDR2 is FVKESK. CDR3 protein: CASSQDPDTGELFF. CDR3 in DNA: TGTGCCAGCAGCCAAGATCCCGACACCGGGGAGCTGTTTTTT.

This rearrangement joins TRBV12-3 or TRBV12-4 to TRBJ2-5, with D maybe TRBD2 (5 bases). CDR3 length equals 13 residues. Trimming cost V 6 bases and J 4 bases, with 12 bases left between them. In DNA, the CDR3 is TGTGCCAGCAGCGCGGGCCTGGGAGAGACCCAGTACTTC. Translated, it gives CASSAGLGETQYF.

This clonotype appeared a few times. J is TRBJ1-4 and V is TRBV11-3; 8 nucleotides match TRBD1. This CDR3 region has 15 residues. The V gene end was trimmed by 5 bases and the J gene end by 6 bases; junction bases not matched to a gene: 8. CDR1 is SGHNT, CDR2 YENEEA, per germline. CDR3 amino acids: CASSGRTGSHEKLFF. CDR3 DNA: TGTGCCAGCAGCGGCAGGACAGGGTCTCATGAAAAACTGTTTTTT. Full variable domain (remainder filled in from reference TRBV11-3 and TRBJ1-4): EAGVVQSPRYKIIEKKQPVAFWCNPISGHNTLYWYLQNLGQGPELLIRYENEEAVDDSQLPKDRFSAERLKGVDSTLKIQPAELGDSAVYLCASSGRTGSHEKLFFGSGTQLSVL.